This is a list of T cell receptor beta chains from one sample in a study of monozygotic twins with inflammatory bowel disease. TCRdb re-called the 5' RACE reads and gives one entry per CDR3 protein, without DNA. In all, the sample yields around 450,000 distinct CDR3 sequences. The sequenced sample was blood. The receptors here all came from a human donor with ulcerative colitis or Crohn's disease, or a healthy co-twin of an affected twin (not recorded which). CDR3s include the opening cysteine and the closing phenylalanine or tryptophan. The order of the fields is J gene, V gene, CDR3 protein.

J gene: TRBJ2-2; V gene: TRBV7-8; CDR3 protein: CASSLARTGDTGELFF
J gene: TRBJ2-1; V gene: TRBV7-2; CDR3 protein: CASSLAPGGQFF
J gene: TRBJ2-7; V gene: TRBV20-1; CDR3 protein: CSARYLGTSGSKSVDEQYF
J gene: TRBJ2-5; V gene: TRBV14; CDR3 protein: CASSQEPGGETQYF
J gene: TRBJ2-3; V gene: TRBV9; CDR3 protein: CASSSRQGGQGDTQYF
J gene: TRBJ2-7; V gene: TRBV7-2; CDR3 protein: CASSSGTGIKEQYF
J gene: TRBJ1-4; V gene: TRBV4-3; CDR3 protein: CASSQEKGRTEKLFF
J gene: TRBJ1-2; V gene: TRBV6-2/TRBV6-3; CDR3 protein: CVSGYLGGYTF
J gene: TRBJ2-1; V gene: TRBV27; CDR3 protein: CASTPPGPSSYNEQFF
J gene: TRBJ2-1; V gene: TRBV28; CDR3 protein: CASSSLAGKYNEQFF
J gene: TRBJ2-3; V gene: TRBV7-9; CDR3 protein: CASSLDGANTQYF
J gene: TRBJ1-1; V gene: TRBV5-6; CDR3 protein: CASSWGTEVFF
J gene: TRBJ1-1; V gene: TRBV5-1; CDR3 protein: CASSLAVGPNTEAFF
J gene: TRBJ1-4; V gene: TRBV20-1; CDR3 protein: CSARSYSDEKLFF
J gene: TRBJ2-1; V gene: TRBV20-1; CDR3 protein: CSAYELLGEQFF
J gene: TRBJ1-2; V gene: TRBV28; CDR3 protein: CASSSRVGQPGSYGYTF
J gene: TRBJ2-5; V gene: TRBV3-1; CDR3 protein: CASSQDIRRMYF
J gene: TRBJ1-5; V gene: TRBV5-1; CDR3 protein: CASSLGTEGGPQHF
J gene: TRBJ2-1; V gene: TRBV29-1; CDR3 protein: CSAILAGGPSNEQFF
J gene: TRBJ2-1; V gene: TRBV7-9; CDR3 protein: CASSTASGRANEQFF
J gene: TRBJ2-5; V gene: TRBV14; CDR3 protein: CASSPPRRNGQETQYF
J gene: TRBJ2-1; V gene: TRBV18; CDR3 protein: CASSPPNPSRRNEQFF